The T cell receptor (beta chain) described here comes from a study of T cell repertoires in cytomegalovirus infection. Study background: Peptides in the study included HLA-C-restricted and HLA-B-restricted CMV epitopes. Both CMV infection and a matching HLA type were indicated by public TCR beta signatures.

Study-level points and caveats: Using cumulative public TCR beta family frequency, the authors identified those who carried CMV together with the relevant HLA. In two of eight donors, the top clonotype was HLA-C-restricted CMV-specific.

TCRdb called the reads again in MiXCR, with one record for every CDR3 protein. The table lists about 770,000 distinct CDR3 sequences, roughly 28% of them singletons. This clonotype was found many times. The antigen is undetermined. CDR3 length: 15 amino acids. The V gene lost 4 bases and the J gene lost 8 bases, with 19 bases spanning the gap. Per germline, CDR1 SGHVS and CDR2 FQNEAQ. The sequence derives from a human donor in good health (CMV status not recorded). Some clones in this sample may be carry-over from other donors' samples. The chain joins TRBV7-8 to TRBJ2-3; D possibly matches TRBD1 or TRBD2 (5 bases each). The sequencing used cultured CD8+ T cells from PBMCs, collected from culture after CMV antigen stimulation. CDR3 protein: CASSWGMFRAGTQYF. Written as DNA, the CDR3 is TGTGCCAGCAGCTGGGGGATGTTCAGGGCCGGTACGCAGTATTTT.